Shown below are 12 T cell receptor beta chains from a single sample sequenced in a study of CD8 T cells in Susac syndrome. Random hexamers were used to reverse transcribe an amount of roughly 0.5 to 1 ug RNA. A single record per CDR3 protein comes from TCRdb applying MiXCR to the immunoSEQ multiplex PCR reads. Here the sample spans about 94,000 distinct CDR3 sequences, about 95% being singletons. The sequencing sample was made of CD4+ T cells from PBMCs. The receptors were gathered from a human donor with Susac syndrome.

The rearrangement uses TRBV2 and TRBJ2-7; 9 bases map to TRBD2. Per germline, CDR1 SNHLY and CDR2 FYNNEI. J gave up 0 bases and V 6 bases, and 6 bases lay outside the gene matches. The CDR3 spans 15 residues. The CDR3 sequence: CASRVRAGGSYEQYF. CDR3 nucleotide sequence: TGTGCCAGCAGGGTTCGAGCGGGGGGCTCCTACGAGCAGTACTTC.

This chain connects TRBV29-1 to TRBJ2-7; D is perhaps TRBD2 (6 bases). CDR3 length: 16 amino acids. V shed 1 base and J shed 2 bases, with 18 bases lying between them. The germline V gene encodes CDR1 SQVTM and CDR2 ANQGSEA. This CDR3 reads CSVEAGFGTVAYEQYF. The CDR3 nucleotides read TGCAGCGTTGAAGCGGGTTTTGGGACTGTTGCCTACGAGCAGTACTTC.

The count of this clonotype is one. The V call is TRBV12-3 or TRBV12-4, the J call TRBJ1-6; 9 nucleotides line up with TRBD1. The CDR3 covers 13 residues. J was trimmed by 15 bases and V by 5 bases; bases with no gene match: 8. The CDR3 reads CASSTDRGNILHF. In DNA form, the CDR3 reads TGTGCCAGCAGTACGGACAGGGGTAATATCCTCCACTTT.

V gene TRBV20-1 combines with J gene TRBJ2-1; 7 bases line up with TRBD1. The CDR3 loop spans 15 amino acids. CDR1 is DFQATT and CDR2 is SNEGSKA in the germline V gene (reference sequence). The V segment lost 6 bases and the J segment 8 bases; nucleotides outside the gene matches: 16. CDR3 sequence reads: CSANPSTGWDDEQFF. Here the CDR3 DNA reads TGCAGTGCCAATCCCTCGACAGGGTGGGACGATGAGCAGTTCTTC.

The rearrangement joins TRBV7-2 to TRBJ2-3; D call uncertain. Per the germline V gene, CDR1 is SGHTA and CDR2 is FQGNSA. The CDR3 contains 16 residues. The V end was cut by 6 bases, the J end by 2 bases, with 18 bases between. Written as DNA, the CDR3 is TGTGCCAGCAGTTCTTTTCAGAAGCCCCTCACAGATACGCAGTATTTT. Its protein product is CASSSFQKPLTDTQYF.

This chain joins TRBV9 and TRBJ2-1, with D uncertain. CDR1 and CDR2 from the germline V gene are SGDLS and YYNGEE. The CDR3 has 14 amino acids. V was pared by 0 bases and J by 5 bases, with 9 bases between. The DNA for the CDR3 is TGTGCCAGCAGCGTAGGAAGGGTAAACAATGAGCAGTTCTTC. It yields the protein CASSVGRVNNEQFF.

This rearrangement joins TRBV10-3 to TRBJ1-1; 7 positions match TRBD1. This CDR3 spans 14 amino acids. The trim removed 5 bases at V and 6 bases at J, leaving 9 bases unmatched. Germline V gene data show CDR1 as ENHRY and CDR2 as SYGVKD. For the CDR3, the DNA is TGTGCCATCAGTCGACAGGGAGGAATCGCTGAAGCTTTCTTT. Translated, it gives CAISRQGGIAEAFF.

The CDR3 sequence: CASSPLDGKPQHF. CDR3 DNA: TGTGCCAGCTCCCCGTTGGACGGGAAGCCCCAGCATTTT. The chain employs TRBV18 and TRBJ1-5; D is unresolved. Germline V gene sequence: CDR1 KGHSH, CDR2 LQKENI. V was pared by 6 bases and J by 8 bases, with 14 bases between. This CDR3 has 13 amino acids.

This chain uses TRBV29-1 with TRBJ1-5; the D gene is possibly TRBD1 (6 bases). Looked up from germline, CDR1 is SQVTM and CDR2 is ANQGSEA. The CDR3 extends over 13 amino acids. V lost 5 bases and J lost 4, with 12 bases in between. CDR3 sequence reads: CSVRTDVNQPQHF. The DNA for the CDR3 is TGCAGCGTTCGGACAGACGTTAATCAGCCCCAGCATTTT.

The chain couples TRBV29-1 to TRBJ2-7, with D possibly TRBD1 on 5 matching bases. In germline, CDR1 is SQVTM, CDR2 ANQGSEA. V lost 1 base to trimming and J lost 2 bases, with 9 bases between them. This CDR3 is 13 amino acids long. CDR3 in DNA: TGCAGCGTTGAAGTGACAGAAACCTACGAGCAGTACTTC. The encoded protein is CSVEVTETYEQYF.

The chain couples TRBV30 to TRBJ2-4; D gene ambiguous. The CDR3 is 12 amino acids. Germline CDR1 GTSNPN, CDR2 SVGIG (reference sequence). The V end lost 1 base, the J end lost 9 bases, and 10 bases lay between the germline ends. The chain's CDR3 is CAWSGPTSIQYF. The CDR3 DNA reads TGTGCCTGGAGTGGCCCTACCAGCATTCAGTACTTC.

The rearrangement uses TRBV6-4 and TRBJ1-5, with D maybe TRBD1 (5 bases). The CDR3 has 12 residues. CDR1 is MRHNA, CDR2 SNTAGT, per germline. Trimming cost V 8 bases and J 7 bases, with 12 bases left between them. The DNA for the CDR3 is TGTGCCAGCGGCAGGGCGGAACAGCCCCAGCATTTT. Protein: CASGRAEQPQHF.